A single sample is the source of the 17 T cell receptor beta chains below, sequenced in a study of cytomegalovirus exposure and HLA in healthy donors. In the PCR, 60 Vbeta and 13 Jbeta primers were used. The protocol was immunoSEQ multiplex PCR, while the TCRdb copy is restricted to in-frame clones and leaves out a portion. The repertoire includes roughly 200,000 clones, just over 75% of them detected once, and 1.9% sits in the top ten. Specimen: PBMCs. The source is a man aged 25-45 years in good health and CMV-seronegative.

This clone was picked up a small number of times. The chain combines TRBV10-1 with TRBJ1-1; 11 bases are shared with TRBD1. This CDR3 is 15 amino acids long. V trimming: 5 bases; J trimming: 5 bases; junction bases outside the gene matches: 7. CDR1 is WNHNN and CDR2 is SYGVQD in the germline V gene (reference sequence). DNA for the CDR3: TGCGCCAGCAGTCCCGGGACAGGGGGAGGGACTGAAGCTTTCTTT. It translates to CASSPGTGGGTEAFF.

The chain carries TRBV30 and TRBJ2-1; D uncertain. CDR3 length: 11 amino acids. Germline CDR1 reads GTSNPN; CDR2 reads SVGIG (reference sequence). V was pared by 0 bases and J by 14 bases, with 11 bases between. CDR3 coding DNA: TGTGCCTGGAGTGTTTCTAAAGTCAAGTTCTTC. Residues: CAWSVSKVKFF.

This clone was counted a few times. The rearrangement links TRBV29-1 to TRBJ1-1; D might be TRBD1 (5 bases). Trimming left V 4 bases short and J 5 bases short, with 14 bases between. The CDR3 is 13 residues long. CDR1 is SQVTM and CDR2 is ANQGSEA in the germline V gene. The DNA for the CDR3 is TGCAGCGTTGGCCTAGGCCGGGGGACTGAAGCTTTCTTT. Translating gives CSVGLGRGTEAFF.

The V call is TRBV4-2, the J call TRBJ2-4; TRBD2 matches 10 bases. Germline V gene lookup returns CDR1 LGHNA and CDR2 YNFKEQ. The CDR3 length is 17 residues. Trimming cost V 0 bases and J 0 bases; bases outside gene matches: 2. CDR3 nucleotide sequence: TGTGCCAGCAGCCAAGAAGCGGGAGGGGTAGCCAAAAACATTCAGTACTTC. Translated, it gives CASSQEAGGVAKNIQYF.

This clone has only a few counts. The rearrangement uses TRBV10-1 and TRBJ2-1; 10 positions agree with TRBD2. Losses at the gene ends were 6 bases for V and 0 bases for J; bases not matched to a gene: 11. From germline, CDR1 is WNHNN and CDR2 SYGVQD (reference sequence). This CDR3 is 18 amino acids long. In DNA form, the CDR3 reads TGCGCCAGCAGCCCGGGAGCGGGAGGGCTAAACTCCTACAATGAGCAGTTCTTC. It is translated as CASSPGAGGLNSYNEQFF.

This chain links TRBV14 with TRBJ2-6; D unclear. V lost 8 bases and J lost 0, with 14 bases in between. Germline V CDR1 and CDR2: SGHDN, FVKESK. The CDR3 extends over 16 amino acids. CDR3 coding DNA: TGTGCCAGCTCCACGCCCGGTCGCTCTGGGGCCAACGTCCTGACTTTC. This sequence encodes CASSTPGRSGANVLTF.

The chain joins TRBV4-1 to TRBJ2-7, with TRBD1 matching 12 bases. Trimming cost V 1 base and J 6 bases; bases outside gene matches: 10. From germline, CDR1 is MGHRA and CDR2 YSYEKL. This CDR3 has 17 amino acids. The chain's CDR3 is CASSQVPGTGGRGEQYF. The CDR3 nucleotides are TGCGCCAGCAGCCAAGTCCCCGGGACAGGGGGCCGGGGCGAGCAGTACTTC.

This chain links TRBV5-4 with TRBJ2-2, with TRBD2 matching 8 bases. Per the germline V gene, CDR1 is SGHNT and CDR2 is YYREEE (reference sequence). Germline trimming cut 4 bases from V and 1 base from J; bases unmatched to any gene: 9. The length of the CDR3 is 17 residues. This CDR3 is CASSGGVSGMNTGELFF. The CDR3 nucleotides are TGTGCCAGCAGCGGGGGGGTTAGCGGGATGAACACCGGGGAGCTGTTTTTT.

The gene calls are TRBV6-5 and TRBJ2-1, with a possible D match to TRBD1 (5 bases). The CDR3 contains 15 residues. Germline lookup yields CDR1 MNHEY and CDR2 SVGAGI. Trimming left V 5 bases short and J 0 bases short, with 11 bases between. The CDR3 spells CASSTAGFSYNEQFF. The CDR3 nucleotides are TGTGCCAGCAGTACGGCAGGGTTCTCCTACAATGAGCAGTTCTTC.

J is TRBJ2-1 and V is TRBV7-6; TRBD1 matches at 9 bases. The CDR3 contains 16 residues. Germline-derived CDR1 and CDR2 are SGHVS and FNYEAQ. Trimming removed 5 bases from V and 6 bases from J; junction bases left unmatched: 11. The CDR3 loop reads CASSAWGQGGLNEQFF. The CDR3 DNA follows: TGTGCCAGCAGCGCCTGGGGACAGGGAGGACTCAATGAGCAGTTCTTC. The full variable domain, its missing parts supplied by reference TRBV7-6 and TRBJ2-1, is GAGVSQSPRYKVTKRGQDVALRCDPISGHVSLYWYRQALGQGPEFLTYFNYEAQQDKSGLPNDRFSAERPEGSISTLTIQRTEQRDSAMYRCASSAWGQGGLNEQFFGPGTRLTVL.

The rearrangement links TRBV4-1 to TRBJ2-7, with D tentatively TRBD1 (5 bases). V lost 1 base and J 7 bases, leaving 23 bases between the germline ends. The germline gives CDR1 MGHRA, CDR2 YSYEKL. The CDR3 is 17 amino acids. The CDR3 loop reads CASSQGGWANTQGEQYF. CDR3 DNA: TGCGCCAGCAGCCAAGGAGGATGGGCCAACACTCAGGGAGAGCAGTACTTC.

The rearrangement uses TRBV19 and TRBJ2-3, with a possible D match to TRBD1 (6 bases). The germline gives CDR1 LNHDA, CDR2 SQIVND (reference sequence). This CDR3 is 16 amino acids long. V was shortened by 5 bases and J by 2 bases, with 17 bases between the two germline ends. The DNA for the CDR3 is TGTGCCAGTAGTGATGCAGGGGATGGGGCCACAGATACGCAGTATTTT. Its protein product is CASSDAGDGATDTQYF. Supplemented by reference TRBV19 and TRBJ2-3, the full variable domain reads DGGITQSPKYLFRKEGQNVTLSCEQNLNHDAMYWYRQDPGQGLRLIYYSQIVNDFQKGDIAEGYSVSREKKESFPLTVTSAQKNPTAFYLCASSDAGDGATDTQYFGPGTRLTVL.

This clone was seen once. J is TRBJ2-2 and V is TRBV5-1; 7 bases align to TRBD2. Germline V lookup: CDR1 SGHRS, CDR2 YFSETQ. V lost 4 bases, J lost 7 bases, and 13 bases stayed unmatched. The CDR3 sequence is 16 residues long. The CDR3 loop is CASSPGTNLRGGELFF. CDR3 in DNA: TGCGCCAGCAGCCCAGGGACTAACCTTCGGGGCGGGGAGCTGTTTTTT.

The rearrangement uses TRBV6-5 and TRBJ1-2; D gene ambiguous. The CDR3 covers 13 residues. Between the trimmed V and J ends, which lost 8 bases and 4 bases, there was a span of 14 bases. The germline CDR1 and CDR2 sequences are MNHEY and SVGAGI. The CDR3 loop is CASAATLGYGYTF. DNA of the CDR3: TGTGCCAGCGCGGCAACACTCGGCTATGGCTACACCTTC.

The chain uses TRBV27 and TRBJ2-7; the match to TRBD1 covers 9 bases. Trimming cost V 10 bases and J 3 bases; bases outside gene matches: 10. Germline assignment: CDR1 MNHEY and CDR2 SMNVEV (reference sequence). This CDR3 comprises 14 residues. CDR3 coding DNA: TGTGCCACCAGCCCCGGGACAGGGCGCTACGAGCAGTACTTC. This gives the protein CATSPGTGRYEQYF.

The chain has TRBV4-1 and TRBJ2-3, with TRBD1 as a possible D gene (5 bases). The CDR3 is made up of 15 amino acids. Trimming removed 0 bases from V and 4 bases from J, with 11 bases in between. CDR1 and CDR2 (germline): MGHRA, YSYEKL. This CDR3 reads CASSQEGYRPDTQYF. The DNA for the CDR3 is TGCGCCAGCAGCCAAGAGGGTTACAGGCCAGATACGCAGTATTTT.

CDR3 loop: CASSRSRGSVNTGELFF. The CDR3 DNA reads as TGTGCCAGCAGCCGTTCTCGGGGGAGTGTTAACACCGGGGAGCTGTTTTTT. The J gene is TRBJ2-2, the V gene TRBV11-3, with a possible D match to TRBD2 (6 bases). The germline V gene encodes CDR1 SGHNT and CDR2 YENEEA. V lost 5 bases and J 2 bases, leaving 18 bases between the germline ends. CDR3 length: 17 residues. The full variable domain, in which reference TRBV11-3 and TRBJ2-2 provide the parts outside the CDR3, is EAGVVQSPRYKIIEKKQPVAFWCNPISGHNTLYWYLQNLGQGPELLIRYENEEAVDDSQLPKDRFSAERLKGVDSTLKIQPAELGDSAVYLCASSRSRGSVNTGELFFGEGSRLTVL.